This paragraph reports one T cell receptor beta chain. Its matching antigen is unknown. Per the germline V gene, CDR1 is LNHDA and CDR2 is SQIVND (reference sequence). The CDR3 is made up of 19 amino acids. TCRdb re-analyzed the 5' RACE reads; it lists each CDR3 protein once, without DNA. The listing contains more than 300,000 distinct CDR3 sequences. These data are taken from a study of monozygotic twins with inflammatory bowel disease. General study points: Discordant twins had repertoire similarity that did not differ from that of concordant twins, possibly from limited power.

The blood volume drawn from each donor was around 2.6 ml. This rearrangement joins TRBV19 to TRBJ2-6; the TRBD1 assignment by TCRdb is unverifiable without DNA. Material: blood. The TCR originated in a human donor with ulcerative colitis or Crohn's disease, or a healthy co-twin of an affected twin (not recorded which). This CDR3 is CASSIREGQGASGANVLTF.